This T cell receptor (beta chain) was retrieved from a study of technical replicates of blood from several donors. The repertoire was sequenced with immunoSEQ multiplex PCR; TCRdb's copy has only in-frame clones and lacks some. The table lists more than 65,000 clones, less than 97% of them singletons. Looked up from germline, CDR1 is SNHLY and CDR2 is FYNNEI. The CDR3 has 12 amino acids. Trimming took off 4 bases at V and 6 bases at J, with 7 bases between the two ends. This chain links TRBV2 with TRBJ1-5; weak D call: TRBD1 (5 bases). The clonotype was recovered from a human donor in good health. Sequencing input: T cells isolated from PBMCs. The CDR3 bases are TGTGCCAGCAGTGGCGGGGCTCAGCCCCAGCATTTT. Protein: CASSGGAQPQHF.